This entry is about one TCR beta chain. Its specificity is not known. The data stem from a study of PD-1 blockade in mismatch repair-deficient tumors. The overall study: Patients had over ten mismatch repair-deficient cancer types and were previously treated and progressing. Overall study results and limits: Tumor-resident clones, often absent from pretreatment blood, expanded after pembrolizumab and then contracted.

Using immunoSEQ multiplex PCR, the repertoire was profiled, and TCRdb retains in-frame clones only, with some absent. Of 50,000 or so clones detected, more than 65% appear once; the ten largest clones hold more than 8%. This CDR3 spans 15 amino acids. V was shortened by 7 bases and J by 0 bases, with 13 bases between the two germline ends. In germline, CDR1 is LNHDA, CDR2 SQIVND (reference sequence). Every patient had mismatch repair deficiency by PCR or immunohistochemistry. A few pembrolizumab responders had their TCRs sequenced. The origin of this receptor is an adult with mismatch repair-deficient cancer. The material was peripheral blood, obtained roughly 19 weeks after starting pembrolizumab. V usage is TRBV19 and J usage is TRBJ1-5; no reliable D call. DNA of the CDR3: TGTGCCAGTAAAGAGGAAGACCCTAGCAATCAGCCCCAGCATTTT. Encoded protein: CASKEEDPSNQPQHF.